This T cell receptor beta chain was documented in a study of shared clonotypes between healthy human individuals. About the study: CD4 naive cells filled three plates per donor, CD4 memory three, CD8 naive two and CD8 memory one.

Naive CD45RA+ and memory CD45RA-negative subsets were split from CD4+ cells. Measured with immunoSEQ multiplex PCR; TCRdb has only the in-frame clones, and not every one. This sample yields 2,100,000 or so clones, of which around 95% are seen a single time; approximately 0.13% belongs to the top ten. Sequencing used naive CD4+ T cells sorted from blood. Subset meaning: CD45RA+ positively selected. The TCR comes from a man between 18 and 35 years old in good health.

The CDR3 here is CASSRDPFYGYTF. DNA of the CDR3: TGTGCCAGCAGTCGCGACCCCTTCTATGGCTACACCTTC. This chain links TRBV7-2 with TRBJ1-2; no clear D gene. This CDR3 has 13 amino acids. Trimming pared 6 bases from V and 4 bases from J, leaving 12 bases between. Germline values: CDR1 SGHTA, CDR2 FQGNSA.